These 10 T cell receptor beta chains originate from one sample sequenced in a study of T cell responses to AZD1222 COVID-19 vaccine. This table comes from immunoSEQ multiplex PCR, and its TCRdb copy is limited to in-frame clones, with some not included. Seen here are some 180,000 clones, 88% observed once, and the top ten hold 0.4% to 0.5%. This specimen consisted of peripheral blood, obtained on day 0 of AZD1222 vaccination. The receptors shown here come from an adult in good health.

This clone was picked up a small number of times. The chain links TRBV10-1 to TRBJ2-1; 8 bases line up with TRBD1. The CDR3 consists of 15 residues. With V trimmed by 2 bases and J by 1 base, 1 base remained unmatched. Per germline, CDR1 WNHNN and CDR2 SYGVQD (reference sequence). The CDR3 bases are TGCGCCAGCAGTGAGAGACAGGGGTCCTACAATGAGCAGTTCTTC. This codes for CASSERQGSYNEQFF.

V usage is TRBV5-1 and J usage is TRBJ1-1; D unresolved. Germline V gene lookup returns CDR1 SGHRS and CDR2 YFSETQ. This CDR3 has 17 residues. Trimming shortened V by 1 base and J by 4 bases, and 20 bases separated the two germline ends. The CDR3 nucleotides read TGCGCCAGCAGCTTGTTTTTAACCGGGCTCCAAGGCACTGAAGCTTTCTTT. Protein product: CASSLFLTGLQGTEAFF.

V and J are TRBV7-9 and TRBJ1-1; D might be TRBD1 (6 bases). Per germline, CDR1 SEHNR and CDR2 FQNEAQ (reference sequence). Trimming took off 1 base at V and 5 bases at J, with 20 bases between the two ends. The CDR3 runs 17 residues. In DNA form, the CDR3 reads TGTGCCAGCAGCTTAGGTAATATAGGGGGGCGCGGTACTGAAGCTTTCTTT. Encoded protein: CASSLGNIGGRGTEAFF.

The genes are TRBV4-1 and TRBJ1-6; D remains unclear. The germline V gene encodes CDR1 MGHRA and CDR2 YSYEKL. Trimming shortened V by 6 bases and J by 10 bases, and 13 bases separated the two germline ends. The CDR3 extends over 13 amino acids. The CDR3: CASREGVGSPLHF. CDR3 sequence (DNA): TGCGCCAGCAGGGAGGGAGTCGGCTCACCCCTCCACTTT.

J is TRBJ2-7 and V is TRBV14; D remains ambiguous. The ends were cut back, 5 bases at V and 7 bases at J, with 21 bases in the middle. The CDR3 covers 15 residues. Germline lookup yields CDR1 SGHDN and CDR2 FVKESK. CDR3 sequence: CASSSRGRFSSEQYF. DNA of the CDR3: TGTGCCAGCAGCTCAAGAGGCCGATTTTCGTCAGAGCAGTACTTC.

The genes are TRBV3-1 (or the pseudogene TRBV3-2) and TRBJ1-1; 9 bases line up with TRBD1. Germline loops: CDR1 LGHDT, CDR2 YNNKEL (reference sequence). With 4 bases clipped from V and 1 base from J, the junction kept 4 bases outside the gene matches. This CDR3 has 15 residues. This CDR3 is CASSLGQGGNTEAFF. Here the CDR3 DNA reads TGTGCCAGCAGCCTGGGACAGGGAGGGAACACTGAAGCTTTCTTT.

This clone was observed a handful of times. The V gene is TRBV6-5, the J gene TRBJ1-1; D might be TRBD1 (6 bases). CDR3 length: 14 amino acids. CDR1 and CDR2 from the germline V gene are MNHEY and SVGAGI. V lost 4 bases to trimming and J lost 4 bases, with 13 bases between them. CDR3 nucleotides: TGTGCCAGCAGTTCTACGACAGGCGGCACTGAAGCTTTCTTT. This translates into CASSSTTGGTEAFF.

The chain recombines TRBV13 with TRBJ1-3; D is ambiguous. The V end lost 2 bases, the J end lost 4 bases, and 9 bases lay between the germline ends. CDR3 length: 14 amino acids. CDR1 and CDR2 from the germline V gene are PRHDT and FYEKMQ (reference sequence). This CDR3 reads CASSLRWGGNTIYF. The CDR3 DNA reads as TGTGCCAGCAGCTTAAGGTGGGGAGGAAACACCATATATTTT.

V is TRBV12-3 or TRBV12-4 and J is TRBJ1-1; D not certain. The CDR3 is 13 amino acids. V lost 2 bases and J lost 3, with 7 bases in between. CDR3 amino acids: CASSLRVHTEAFF. The CDR3 DNA reads as TGTGCCAGCAGTTTACGGGTTCACACTGAAGCTTTCTTT.

The rearrangement joins TRBV5-3 to TRBJ1-2; 8 bases line up with TRBD1. TRBV5-3 is flagged as an ORF with uncertain function. This CDR3 comprises 14 residues. V shed 4 bases, J shed 4 bases, and the junction held 6 bases outside the gene matches. CDR3 region: CARSIGQGLYGYTF. The CDR3 nucleotides read TGTGCCAGAAGCATAGGACAGGGACTCTATGGCTACACCTTC.